Shown below are 3 T cell receptor beta chains from a single sample sequenced in a study of metastatic and nonmetastatic thyroid tumors. Nobody among the patients had been given any treatment before thyroid surgery. Using MiXCR, TCRdb re-called clones from the PCR reads. The sample lists approximately 70,000 clones; 4% to 4.5% were seen once. The sample comprised blood. The receptors were sampled from a female donor with papillary thyroid cancer or a benign thyroid nodule (not recorded which). Some clones in this sample may be carry-over from other donors' samples.

This clone was detected ten times or more. The J gene is TRBJ2-7, the V gene TRBV2; 13 bases are shared with TRBD2. With V trimmed by 6 bases and J by 4 bases, 0 bases remained unmatched. The CDR3 has 13 amino acids. CDR1 is SNHLY, CDR2 FYNNEI, per germline. CDR3 amino acids: CASRTSGGYEQYF. The CDR3 nucleotides read TGTGCCAGCAGGACTAGCGGGGGGTACGAGCAGTACTTC.

This clone was picked up many times. The V gene is TRBV10-3, the J gene TRBJ1-1; unclear D gene. From germline, CDR1 is ENHRY and CDR2 SYGVKD. There are 16 residues in the CDR3. Trimming took 0 bases from V and 0 from J, leaving 11 bases between them. Here the CDR3 DNA reads TGTGCCATCAGTGAGTCGTATGGGATAATGAACACTGAAGCTTTCTTT. Residues: CAISESYGIMNTEAFF.

This clone has a count of ten or more. This rearrangement joins TRBV12-5 to TRBJ2-1, with a possible D match to TRBD1 (6 bases). The CDR3 covers 18 residues. CDR1 and CDR2 (germline): LGHNT, FRNRAP. Between the trimmed V and J ends, which lost 3 bases and 0 bases, there was a span of 18 bases. CDR3 sequence: CASGFNLEADSSYNEQFF. Here the CDR3 DNA reads TGTGCTAGTGGTTTTAACCTCGAAGCGGACAGCTCCTACAATGAGCAGTTCTTC. Full variable domain (missing parts from reference TRBV12-5 and TRBJ2-1): DARVTQTPRHKVTEMGQEVTMRCQPILGHNTVFWYRQTMMQGLELLAYFRNRAPLDDSGMPKDRFSAEMPDATLATLKIQPSEPRDSAVYFCASGFNLEADSSYNEQFFGPGTRLTVL.